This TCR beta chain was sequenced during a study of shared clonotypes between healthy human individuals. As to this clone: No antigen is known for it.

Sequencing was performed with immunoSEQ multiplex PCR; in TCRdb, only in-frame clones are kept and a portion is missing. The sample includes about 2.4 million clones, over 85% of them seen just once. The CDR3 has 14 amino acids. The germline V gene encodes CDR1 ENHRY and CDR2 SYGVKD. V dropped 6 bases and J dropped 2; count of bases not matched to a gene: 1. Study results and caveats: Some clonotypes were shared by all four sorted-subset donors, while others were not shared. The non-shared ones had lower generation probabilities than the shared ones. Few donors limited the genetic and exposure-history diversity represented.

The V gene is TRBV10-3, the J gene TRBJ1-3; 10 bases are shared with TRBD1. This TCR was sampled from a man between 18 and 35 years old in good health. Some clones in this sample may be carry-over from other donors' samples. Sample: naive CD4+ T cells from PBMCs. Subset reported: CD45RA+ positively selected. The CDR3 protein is CAIRGTGAGNTIYF. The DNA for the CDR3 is TGTGCCATCAGGGGGACAGGGGCTGGAAACACCATATATTTT.